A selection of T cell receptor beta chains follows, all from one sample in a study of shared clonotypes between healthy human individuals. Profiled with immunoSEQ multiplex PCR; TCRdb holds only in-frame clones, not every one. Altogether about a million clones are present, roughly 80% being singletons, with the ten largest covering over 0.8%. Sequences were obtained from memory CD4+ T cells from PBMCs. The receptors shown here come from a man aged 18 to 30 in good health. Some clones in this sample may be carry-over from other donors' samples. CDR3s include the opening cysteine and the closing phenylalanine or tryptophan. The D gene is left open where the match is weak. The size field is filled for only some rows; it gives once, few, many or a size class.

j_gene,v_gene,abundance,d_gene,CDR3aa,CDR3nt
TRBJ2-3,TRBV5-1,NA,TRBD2,CASSLVGTSGGAGTQYF,TGCGCCAGCAGCTTGGTAGGGACTAGCGGGGGAGCGGGTACGCAGTATTTT
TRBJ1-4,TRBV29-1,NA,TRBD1,CSVSRGVNEKLFF,TGCAGCGTTTCCAGGGGGGTGAACGAAAAACTGTTTTTT
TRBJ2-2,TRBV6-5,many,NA,CASSRQGVVTGELFF,TGTGCCAGCAGTAGACAAGGGGTGGTCACCGGGGAGCTGTTTTTT
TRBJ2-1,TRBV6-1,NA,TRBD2,CASSEIPLAEYNEQFF,TGTGCCAGCAGTGAAATCCCGCTAGCGGAATACAATGAGCAGTTCTTC
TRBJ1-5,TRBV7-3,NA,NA,CASSLEGGNQPQHF,TGTGCCAGCAGCTTAGAAGGGGGAAATCAGCCCCAGCATTTT
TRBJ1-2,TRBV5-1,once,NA,CASSLRAEHFDGYTF,TGCGCCAGCAGCTTGCGGGCGGAGCACTTCGATGGCTACACCTTC
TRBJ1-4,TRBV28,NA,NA,CASTTPGVSGEKLFF,TGTGCCAGCACCACCCCGGGGGTAAGCGGTGAAAAACTGTTTTTT
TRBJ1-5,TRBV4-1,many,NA,CASSQSVEANSNQPQHF,TGCGCCAGCAGCCAGAGTGTGGAGGCCAATAGCAATCAGCCCCAGCATTTT
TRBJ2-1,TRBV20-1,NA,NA,CSANTYNEQFF,TGCAGTGCTAATACCTACAATGAGCAGTTCTTC
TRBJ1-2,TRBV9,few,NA,CASSVNAGTEYGYTF,TGTGCCAGCAGCGTTAACGCCGGGACCGAGTATGGCTACACCTTC
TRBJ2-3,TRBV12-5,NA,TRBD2,CASGLGLAASTDTQYF,TGTGCTAGTGGTTTGGGACTAGCAGCTAGCACAGATACGCAGTATTTT
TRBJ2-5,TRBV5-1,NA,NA,CASSPDTVETQYF,TGCGCCAGCAGCCCGGACACGGTGGAGACCCAGTACTTC
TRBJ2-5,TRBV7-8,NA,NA,CASSPGGLETQYF,TGTGCCAGCAGCCCGGGTGGGCTGGAGACCCAGTACTTC
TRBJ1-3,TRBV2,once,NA,CASRGAEAGNTIYF,TGTGCCAGCAGGGGGGCAGAGGCCGGAAACACCATATATTTT
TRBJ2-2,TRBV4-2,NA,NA,CASSQDPLGIYTGELFF,TGTGCCAGCAGCCAGGACCCCCTAGGGATTTACACCGGGGAGCTGTTTTTT
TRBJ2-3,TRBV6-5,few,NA,CASSYGQRNTDTQYF,TGTGCCAGCAGTTACGGCCAGCGGAACACAGATACGCAGTATTTT
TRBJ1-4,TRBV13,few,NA,CASSPGSFNEKLFF,TGTGCCAGCAGCCCGGGGTCTTTTAATGAAAAACTGTTTTTT
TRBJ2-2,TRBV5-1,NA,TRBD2,CATAKGLAGWTGELFF,TGCGCCACCGCTAAGGGACTAGCGGGGTGGACCGGGGAGCTGTTTTTT
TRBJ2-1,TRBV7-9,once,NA,CASSRGDSVYNEQFF,TGTGCCAGCAGCAGAGGGGATAGCGTCTACAATGAGCAGTTCTTC
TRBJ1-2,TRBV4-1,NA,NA,CASSEKLYGYTF,TGCGCCAGCTCAGAAAAGCTCTATGGCTACACCTTC
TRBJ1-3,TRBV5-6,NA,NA,CASSLAAGNSGNTIYF,TGTGCCAGCAGCTTGGCGGCAGGGAACTCTGGAAACACCATATATTTT
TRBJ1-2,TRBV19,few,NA,CASSMGRLNYGYTF,TGTGCCAGTAGTATGGGGCGGCTTAACTATGGCTACACCTTC
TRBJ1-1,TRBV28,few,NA,CASSAGGTEAFF,TGTGCCAGCAGTGCCGGTGGGACTGAAGCTTTCTTT
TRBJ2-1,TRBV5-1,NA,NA,CASGSRDYRGNEQFF,TGCGCCAGCGGGTCCCGGGACTACAGGGGAAATGAGCAGTTCTTC
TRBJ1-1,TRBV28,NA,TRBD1,CASSFLGTGSGAFF,TGTGCCAGCAGTTTCCTTGGGACAGGGTCTGGAGCTTTCTTT
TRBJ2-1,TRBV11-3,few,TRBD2,CASSLGGSLDEQFF,TGTGCCAGCAGCTTAGGCGGGAGTTTGGATGAGCAGTTCTTC
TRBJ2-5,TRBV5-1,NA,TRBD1,CASSGQDRETQYF,TGCGCCAGCAGCGGACAGGACCGAGAGACCCAGTACTTC
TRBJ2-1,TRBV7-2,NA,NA,CASSERLVSEQFF,TGTGCCAGCAGCGAAAGGCTGGTTAGTGAGCAGTTCTTC
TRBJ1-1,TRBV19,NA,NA,CASSIVSGTTEAFF,TGTGCCAGTAGTATAGTCTCAGGGACGACTGAAGCTTTCTTT
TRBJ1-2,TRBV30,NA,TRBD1,CAWGETGGDYGYTF,TGTGCCTGGGGGGAGACAGGGGGCGACTATGGCTACACCTTC
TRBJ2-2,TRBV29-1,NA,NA,CSVTGYSTGELFF,TGCAGCGTTACCGGATATAGCACCGGGGAGCTGTTTTTT
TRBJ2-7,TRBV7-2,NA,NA,CASSLGIAYEQYF,TGTGCCAGCAGCTTAGGGATAGCCTACGAGCAGTACTTC
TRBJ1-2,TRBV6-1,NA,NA,CASSTNYGYTF,TGTGCCAGCAGCACGAACTATGGCTACACCTTC
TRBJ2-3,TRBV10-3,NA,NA,CAISESSRHTQYF,TGTGCCATCAGTGAGTCGTCTAGGCATACGCAGTATTTT
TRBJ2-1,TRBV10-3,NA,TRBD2,CAIKTSGSRDEQFF,TGTGCCATCAAAACTAGCGGGAGCAGGGATGAGCAGTTCTTC
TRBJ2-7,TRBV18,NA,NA,CASSPVPDVSYEQYF,TGTGCCAGCTCACCGGTACCTGACGTATCCTACGAGCAGTACTTC